This TCR beta chain emerged from a study of long-term antiretroviral therapy in people with HIV. immunoSEQ v3.0 was run at survey level. The method was immunoSEQ multiplex PCR; TCRdb's version includes in-frame clones alone and lacks a portion of them. Of 15,000 to 20,000 clones listed, under 85% are singletons. The V end lost 3 bases, the J end lost 3 bases, and 18 bases lay between the germline ends. Germline CDR1 reads LNHDA; CDR2 reads SQIVND (reference sequence). This CDR3 has 16 residues. Sample: unsorted PBMCs, taken 2.3 years after starting antiretroviral therapy. The source of this sequence is a middle-aged woman with HIV. This chain uses TRBV19 with TRBJ2-7, with D possibly being TRBD2 (5 bases). DNA of the CDR3: TGTGCCAGTAGTATCACCCCCCCAGGAGGATTCTACGAGCAGTACTTC. Encoded protein: CASSITPPGGFYEQYF.